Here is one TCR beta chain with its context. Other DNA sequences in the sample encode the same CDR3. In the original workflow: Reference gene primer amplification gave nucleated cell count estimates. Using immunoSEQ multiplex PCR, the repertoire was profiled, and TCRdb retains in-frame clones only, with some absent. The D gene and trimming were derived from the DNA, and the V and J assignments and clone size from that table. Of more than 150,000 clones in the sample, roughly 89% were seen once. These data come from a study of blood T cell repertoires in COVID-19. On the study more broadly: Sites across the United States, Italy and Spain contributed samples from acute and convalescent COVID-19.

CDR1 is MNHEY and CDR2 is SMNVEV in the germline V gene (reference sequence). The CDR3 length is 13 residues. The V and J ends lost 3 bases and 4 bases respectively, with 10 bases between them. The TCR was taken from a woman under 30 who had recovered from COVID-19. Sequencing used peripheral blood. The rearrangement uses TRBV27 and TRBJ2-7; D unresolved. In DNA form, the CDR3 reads TGTGCCAGCAGTTTGGCAGGTCAGTACGAGCAGTACTTC. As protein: CASSLAGQYEQYF.